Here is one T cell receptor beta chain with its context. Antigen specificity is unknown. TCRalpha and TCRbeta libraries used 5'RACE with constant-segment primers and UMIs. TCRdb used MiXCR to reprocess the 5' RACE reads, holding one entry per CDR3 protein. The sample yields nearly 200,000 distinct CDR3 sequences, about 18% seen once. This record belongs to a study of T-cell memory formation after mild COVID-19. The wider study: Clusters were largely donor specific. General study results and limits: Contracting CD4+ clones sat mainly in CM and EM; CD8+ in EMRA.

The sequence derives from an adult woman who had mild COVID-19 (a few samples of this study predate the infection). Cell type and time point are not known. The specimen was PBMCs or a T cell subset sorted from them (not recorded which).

DNA for the CDR3: TGTGCCAGCAGCCTCAAGCCACGGGATTCTGGGGCCAACGTCCTGACTTTC. This codes for CASSLKPRDSGANVLTF. The chain combines TRBV7-3 with TRBJ2-6; D is perhaps TRBD2 (5 bases). Germline V CDR1 and CDR2: SGHTA, FQGTGA. The CDR3 is 17 amino acids. V was clipped by 5 bases and J by 1 base, with 15 bases between them.